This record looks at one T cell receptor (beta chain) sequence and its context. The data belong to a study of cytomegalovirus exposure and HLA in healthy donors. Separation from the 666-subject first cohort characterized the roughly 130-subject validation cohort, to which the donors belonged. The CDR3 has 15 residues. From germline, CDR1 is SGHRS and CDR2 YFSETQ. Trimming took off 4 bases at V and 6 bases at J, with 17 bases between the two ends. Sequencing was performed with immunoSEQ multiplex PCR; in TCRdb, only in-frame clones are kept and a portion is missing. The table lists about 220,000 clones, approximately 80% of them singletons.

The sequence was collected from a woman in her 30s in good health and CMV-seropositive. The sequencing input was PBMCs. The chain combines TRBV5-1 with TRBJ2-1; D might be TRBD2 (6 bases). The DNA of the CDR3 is TGCGCCAGCAGCCGATGGGATGGGGGGAGCAATGAGCAGTTCTTC. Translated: CASSRWDGGSNEQFF.